This TCR beta chain was recovered during a study of blood T cell repertoires in COVID-19. Only in-frame clones appear in the TCRdb table, and some are missing; sequencing was by immunoSEQ multiplex PCR. Of some 83,000 clones listed, 84% are singletons. Germline trimming cut 3 bases from V and 1 base from J; bases unmatched to any gene: 3. The length of the CDR3 is 15 residues. The germline CDR1 and CDR2 sequences are KGHSH and LQKENI. V is TRBV18 and J is TRBJ1-3, with 7 bases aligning to TRBD1. Sequenced material: peripheral blood. This sequence was found in a man in his fifties with acute or convalescent COVID-19. CDR3 protein: CASSPEGASGNTIYF. In DNA, the CDR3 is TGTGCCAGCTCACCTGAGGGGGCGTCTGGAAACACCATATATTTT.